The clone carrying this T cell receptor beta chain was seen a handful of times. TCRdb's copy holds only in-frame clones and misses some; the assay was immunoSEQ multiplex PCR. The top ten hold 1.2% of the sample, which has around 71,000 clones, 85% to 95% seen once. Trimming took 1 base from V and 2 from J; bases not matched to a gene: 3. The CDR3 sequence is 17 residues long. Germline CDR1 and CDR2: SGHAT and FQNNGV. The data stem from a study of T cell changes during pregnancy in multiple sclerosis. The clonotype comes from a female donor with multiple sclerosis, enrolled in a pregnancy study. The sample was peripheral blood, taken in the third trimester of pregnancy. The chain recombines TRBV11-2 with TRBJ2-1; 12 nucleotides match TRBD2. The DNA for the CDR3 is TGTGCCAGCAGCTTAGTCCGGACTAGCGGGGCCTACAATGAGCAGTTCTTC. Translating gives CASSLVRTSGAYNEQFF.